The rows below give T cell receptor beta chains drawn from one sample of a study of Ad26.COV2.S vaccination and SARS-CoV-2 variants. The data were produced by immunoSEQ multiplex PCR, yet TCRdb's version contains in-frame clones alone and is incomplete. The data hold about 320,000 clones, with about 86% observed a single time. The sample was peripheral blood, taken in a trial of Ad26.COV2.S vaccine versus placebo. These receptors all stem from a person aged 18-60 years who received the Ad26.COV2.S COVID-19 vaccine or a placebo. The CDR3 runs from the conserved cysteine through the conserved F or W. The D gene is left open where the match is weak. Not every row has a clone size; where given, it reads once, few, many or a size class.

>TRBD2|TRBJ2-5|-|TRBV5-1
TGCGCCAGCAGCCTCGCGGGAGAGAAGACCCAGTACTTC
CASSLAGEKTQYF
>-|TRBJ1-2|-|TRBV30
TGTGCCTGGAGTCCTACGGCCCTAAACTATGGCTACACCTTC
CAWSPTALNYGYTF
>-|TRBJ1-2|-|TRBV27
TGTGCCAGCAGTCAAGGACGTAGGGAGGTTAACTATGGCTACACCTTC
CASSQGRREVNYGYTF
>-|TRBJ1-2|once|TRBV5-4
TGTGCCAGCGCCACCGGGGGGCAAGCATGGGGCCCATATGGCTACACCTTC
CASATGGQAWGPYGYTF
>-|TRBJ1-1|-|TRBV7-9
TGTGCCAGCAGCTTAGACCCAATGAACAGGAACACTGAAGCTTTCTTT
CASSLDPMNRNTEAFF
>TRBD1|TRBJ1-1|-|TRBV5-1
TGCGCCAGCAGCGTGGGACAGGGGGGCTGGTGGGCTTTCTTT
CASSVGQGGWWAFF
>-|TRBJ1-1|-|TRBV18
TGTGCCAGCTCACCACCGATAAATCCCAAAGCTTTCTTT
CASSPPINPKAFF
>-|TRBJ1-1|few|TRBV12-3/TRBV12-4
TGTGCCAGCAGCGAAGGGGTCGCTGAAGCTTTCTTT
CASSEGVAEAFF
>TRBD1|TRBJ1-1|-|TRBV12-5
TGTGCTAGTGGTTTCGGACAGGGTGGCACTGAAGCTTTCTTT
CASGFGQGGTEAFF
>-|TRBJ2-1|-|TRBV6-5
TGTGCCAGCAGTTACTCGCGAGGGGGCTCCTACAATGAGCAGTTCTTC
CASSYSRGGSYNEQFF
>-|TRBJ2-6|-|TRBV11-2
TGTGCCAGCAGCTTAGGGGGCCGTCGTGGGGCCAACGTCCTGACTTTC
CASSLGGRRGANVLTF
>TRBD1|TRBJ2-5|-|TRBV5-1
TGCGCCAGCAGCATCCAGGGGGCGCGGGAGACCCAGTACTTC
CASSIQGARETQYF
>-|TRBJ2-5|-|TRBV19
TGTGCCACCTCGCAGGGAGGCTGGCAAGAGACCCAGTACTTC
CATSQGGWQETQYF
>-|TRBJ2-5|-|TRBV3-1/TRBV3-2
TGTGCCAGCAGCTTTCTTCTCGGGGATCGGCGAGAGACCCAGTACTTC
CASSFLLGDRRETQYF
>-|TRBJ2-5|-|TRBV4-1
TGCGCCAGCAGCCAAGGGCAAAGCGTGGAGACCCAGTACTTC
CASSQGQSVETQYF
>-|TRBJ1-3|-|TRBV5-6
TGTGCCAGCAGCTTAAGGGGGATCTCTGGAAACACCATATATTTT
CASSLRGISGNTIYF
>-|TRBJ1-1|few|TRBV7-9
TGTGCCAGCAGCTTCCAGGAGAACACTGAAGCTTTCTTT
CASSFQENTEAFF
>TRBD1|TRBJ1-2|-|TRBV4-2
TGTGCCAGCAGCCGGCAGCTCGGGACAGGGGTCCAAAACTATGGCTACACCTTC
CASSRQLGTGVQNYGYTF
>TRBD1|TRBJ1-1|-|TRBV9
TGTGCCAGCAGCGCTACGGGACAGATGAACACTGAAGCTTTCTTT
CASSATGQMNTEAFF
>-|TRBJ1-1|-|TRBV7-9
TGTGCCAGCAGCCCCACCCCGGGCGCATACACTGAAGCTTTCTTT
CASSPTPGAYTEAFF
>-|TRBJ2-7|-|TRBV6-5
TGTGCCAGCAGTTACCTACGGTTGGGCTACGAGCAGTACTTC
CASSYLRLGYEQYF
>-|TRBJ1-6|few|TRBV30
TGTGCCTGGAGACCTCTAAGGACGGTGAATTCACCCCTCCACTTT
CAWRPLRTVNSPLHF
>-|TRBJ1-1|-|TRBV2
TGTGCCAGCACCCTCGAAGATACGATGAACACTGAAGCTTTCTTT
CASTLEDTMNTEAFF
>-|TRBJ2-7|-|TRBV10-1
TGCGCCCGGAACCACAGGGTCTCCTACGAGCAGTACTTC
CARNHRVSYEQYF
>TRBD2|TRBJ2-1|-|TRBV11-3
TGTGCCAGCAGCTTGGGGATAGCGGGGAACAATGAGCAGTTCTTC
CASSLGIAGNNEQFF
>-|TRBJ2-4|-|TRBV5-1
TGCGCCAGCAGCTCCCCGGCCCAGGGCCTGCAGTACTTC
CASSSPAQGLQYF
>-|TRBJ1-1|-|TRBV3-1/TRBV3-2
TGTGCCAGCAGCCAAAATAATGTTGGCCCTGAAGCTTTCTTT
CASSQNNVGPEAFF
>TRBD1|TRBJ1-6|-|TRBV7-3
TGTGCCAGCAGCGTCACAGGGGGGGATAATTCACCCCTCCACTTT
CASSVTGGDNSPLHF
>-|TRBJ2-7|-|TRBV6-5
TGTGCCAGCAGTTCGAAGCAGGCGGGCTTACACGAGCAGTACTTC
CASSSKQAGLHEQYF
>-|TRBJ1-1|-|TRBV14
TGTGCCAGCGGCCTTGGGGGGGATAGGAACACTGAAGCTTTCTTT
CASGLGGDRNTEAFF
>-|TRBJ1-2|-|TRBV5-6
TGTGCCAGCAGCTTGCGGGGGAGTAGTGATATCGGCTACACCTTC
CASSLRGSSDIGYTF
>TRBD2|TRBJ2-3|-|TRBV19
TGTGCCAGTCGACTAGCGGGGAGCACAGATACGCAGTATTTT
CASRLAGSTDTQYF
>-|TRBJ1-1|-|TRBV19
TGTGCCAGTAGTATAGTCCCGACAGTGAACACTGAAGCTTTCTTT
CASSIVPTVNTEAFF
>-|TRBJ1-1|once|TRBV20-1
TGCAGTGCTCGTGAGGGTGCGGGGAACACTGAAGCTTTCTTT
CSAREGAGNTEAFF
>TRBD1|TRBJ2-7|-|TRBV5-4
TGTGCCAGCAGCTTGGAGGGACAGGGGCCTTACGAGCAGTACTTC
CASSLEGQGPYEQYF
>-|TRBJ2-7|-|TRBV5-4
TGTGCCAGCAGCTTGGCTGGGCCCTATTACGAGCAGTACTTC
CASSLAGPYYEQYF
>-|TRBJ2-7|-|TRBV11-2
TGTGCCAGCAGCTTAGGGTCCCTGCGTCTCGAGCAGTACTTC
CASSLGSLRLEQYF
>TRBD1|TRBJ1-4|-|TRBV11-2
TGTGCCAGCAGTTTACAGGGGGGACATGAAAAACTGTTTTTT
CASSLQGGHEKLFF
>-|TRBJ1-2|-|TRBV9
TGTGCCAGCAGCGGAAACCGAAAACTTAAGGGCTATGGCTACACCTTC
CASSGNRKLKGYGYTF
>TRBD1|TRBJ2-3|-|TRBV11-2
TGTGCCAGCAGCCTAAGGGGGCCAGATACGCAGTATTTT
CASSLRGPDTQYF
>TRBD1|TRBJ1-1|-|TRBV19
TGTGCCAGTAGTATGCCTCAGGGGGCCCTCACTGAAGCTTTCTTT
CASSMPQGALTEAFF
>TRBD2|TRBJ2-1|-|TRBV3-1/TRBV3-2
TGTGCCAGCAGCTACCAAGCGGGGGGCAATGAGCAGTTCTTC
CASSYQAGGNEQFF
>-|TRBJ1-6|-|TRBV5-4
TGTGCCAGCCAGCGCGCTCTGGACAGTTCACCCCTCCACTTT
CASQRALDSSPLHF
>TRBD1|TRBJ1-1|-|TRBV25-1
TGTGCCAGCAGTGAATTTCCCGGGACAGGGATGAACACTGAAGCTTTCTTT
CASSEFPGTGMNTEAFF